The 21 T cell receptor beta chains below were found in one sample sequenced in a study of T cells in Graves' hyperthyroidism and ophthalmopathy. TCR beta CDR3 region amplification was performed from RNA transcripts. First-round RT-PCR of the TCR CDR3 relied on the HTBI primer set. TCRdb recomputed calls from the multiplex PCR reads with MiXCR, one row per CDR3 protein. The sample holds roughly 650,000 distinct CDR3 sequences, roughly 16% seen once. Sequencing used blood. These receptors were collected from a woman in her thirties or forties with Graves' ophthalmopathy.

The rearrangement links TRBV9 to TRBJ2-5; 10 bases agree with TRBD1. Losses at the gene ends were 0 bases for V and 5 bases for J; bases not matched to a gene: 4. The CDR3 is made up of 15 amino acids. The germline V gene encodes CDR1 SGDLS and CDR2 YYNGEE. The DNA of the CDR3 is TGTGCCAGCAGCGTAGATGGGACAGGGGTGGAGACCCAGTACTTC. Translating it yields CASSVDGTGVETQYF. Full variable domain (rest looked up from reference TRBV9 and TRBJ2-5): DSGVTQTPKHLITATGQRVTLRCSPRSGDLSVYWYQQSLDQGLQFLIQYYNGEERAKGNILERFSAQQFPDLHSELNLSSLELGDSALYFCASSVDGTGVETQYFGPGTRLLVL.

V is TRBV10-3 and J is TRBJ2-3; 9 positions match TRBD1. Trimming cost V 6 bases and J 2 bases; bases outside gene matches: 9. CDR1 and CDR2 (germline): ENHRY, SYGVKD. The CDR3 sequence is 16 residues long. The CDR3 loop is CAIRALDRGDTDTQYF. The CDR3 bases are TGTGCCATCAGGGCCCTGGACAGGGGTGACACAGATACGCAGTATTTT.

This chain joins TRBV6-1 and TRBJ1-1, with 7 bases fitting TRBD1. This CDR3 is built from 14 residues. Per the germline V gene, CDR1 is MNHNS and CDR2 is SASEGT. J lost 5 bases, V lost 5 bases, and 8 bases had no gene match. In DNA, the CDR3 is TGTGCCAGCAGTAGAGAGGGGGCAAGGACTGAAGCTTTCTTT. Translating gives CASSREGARTEAFF.

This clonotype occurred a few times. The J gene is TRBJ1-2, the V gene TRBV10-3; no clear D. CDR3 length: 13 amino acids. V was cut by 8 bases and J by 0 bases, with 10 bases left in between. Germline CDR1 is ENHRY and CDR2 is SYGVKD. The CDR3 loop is CAISEVANYGYTF. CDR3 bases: TGTGCCATCTCCGAAGTAGCTAACTATGGCTACACCTTC.

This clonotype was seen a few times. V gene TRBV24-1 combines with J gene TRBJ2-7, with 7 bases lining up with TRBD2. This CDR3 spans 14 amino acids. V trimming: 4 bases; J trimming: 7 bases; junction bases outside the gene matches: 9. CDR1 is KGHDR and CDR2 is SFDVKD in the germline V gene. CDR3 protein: CATSEAGTTGEQYF. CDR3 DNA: TGTGCCACCAGTGAAGCCGGGACTACCGGGGAGCAGTACTTC.

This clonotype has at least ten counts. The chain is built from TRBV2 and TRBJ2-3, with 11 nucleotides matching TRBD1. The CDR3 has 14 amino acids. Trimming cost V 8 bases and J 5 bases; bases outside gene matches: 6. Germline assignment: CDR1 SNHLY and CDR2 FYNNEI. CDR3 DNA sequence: TGTGCCAGCGTCCGGGACAGGGGGATAGATACGCAGTATTTT. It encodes CASVRDRGIDTQYF.

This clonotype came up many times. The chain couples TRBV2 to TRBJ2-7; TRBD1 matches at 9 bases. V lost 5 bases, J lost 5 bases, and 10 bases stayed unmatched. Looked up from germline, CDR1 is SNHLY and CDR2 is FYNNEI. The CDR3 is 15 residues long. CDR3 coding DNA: TGTGCCAGCAGTCGAGAAGGGACAGGGACACACGAGCAGTACTTC. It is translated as CASSREGTGTHEQYF. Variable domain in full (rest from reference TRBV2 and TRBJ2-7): EPEVTQTPSHQVTQMGQEVILRCVPISNHLYFYWYRQILGQKVEFLVSFYNNEISEKSEIFDDQFSVERPDGSNFTLKIRSTKLEDSAMYFCASSREGTGTHEQYFGPGTRLTVT.

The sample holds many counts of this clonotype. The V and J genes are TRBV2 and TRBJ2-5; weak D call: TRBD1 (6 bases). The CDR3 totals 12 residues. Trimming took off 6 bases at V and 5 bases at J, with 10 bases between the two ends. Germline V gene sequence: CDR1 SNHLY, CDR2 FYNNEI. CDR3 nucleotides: TGTGCCAGCAGGAGGGACACCGAGACCCAGTACTTC. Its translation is CASRRDTETQYF. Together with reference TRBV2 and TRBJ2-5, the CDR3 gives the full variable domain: EPEVTQTPSHQVTQMGQEVILRCVPISNHLYFYWYRQILGQKVEFLVSFYNNEISEKSEIFDDQFSVERPDGSNFTLKIRSTKLEDSAMYFCASRRDTETQYFGPGTRLLVL.

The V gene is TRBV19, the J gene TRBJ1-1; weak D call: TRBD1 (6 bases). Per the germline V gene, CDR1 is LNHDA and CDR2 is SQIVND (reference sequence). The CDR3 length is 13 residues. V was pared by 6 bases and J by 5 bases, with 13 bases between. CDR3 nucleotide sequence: TGTGCCAGTAGGGATGGGAGGGGGACTGAAGCTTTCTTT. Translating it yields CASRDGRGTEAFF. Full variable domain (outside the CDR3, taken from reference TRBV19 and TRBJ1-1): DGGITQSPKYLFRKEGQNVTLSCEQNLNHDAMYWYRQDPGQGLRLIYYSQIVNDFQKGDIAEGYSVSREKKESFPLTVTSAQKNPTAFYLCASRDGRGTEAFFGQGTRLTVV.

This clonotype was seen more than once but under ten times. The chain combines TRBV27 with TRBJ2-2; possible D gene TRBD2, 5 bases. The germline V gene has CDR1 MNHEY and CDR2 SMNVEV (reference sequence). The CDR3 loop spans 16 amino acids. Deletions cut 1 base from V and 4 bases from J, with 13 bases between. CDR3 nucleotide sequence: TGTGCCAGCAGTTTATTGGGGATGGCGGGCACCGGGGAGCTGTTTTTT. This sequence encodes CASSLLGMAGTGELFF.

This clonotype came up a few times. The DNA of the CDR3 is TGTGCCAGCAGCTTAGCCGGACTAGCGGGAAGTGCAGATACGCAGTATTTT. Translating it yields CASSLAGLAGSADTQYF. The chain has TRBV7-3 and TRBJ2-3; 12 nucleotides match TRBD2. The CDR3 contains 17 residues. Germline values: CDR1 SGHTA, CDR2 FQGTGA. With V trimmed by 2 bases and J by 4 bases, 7 bases remained unmatched.

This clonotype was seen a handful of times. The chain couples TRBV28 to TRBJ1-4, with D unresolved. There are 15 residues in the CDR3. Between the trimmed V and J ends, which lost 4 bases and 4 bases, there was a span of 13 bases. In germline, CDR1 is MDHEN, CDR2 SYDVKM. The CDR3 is CASSSGGGFNEKLFF. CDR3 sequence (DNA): TGTGCCAGCAGTTCCGGAGGAGGGTTTAATGAAAAACTGTTTTTT.

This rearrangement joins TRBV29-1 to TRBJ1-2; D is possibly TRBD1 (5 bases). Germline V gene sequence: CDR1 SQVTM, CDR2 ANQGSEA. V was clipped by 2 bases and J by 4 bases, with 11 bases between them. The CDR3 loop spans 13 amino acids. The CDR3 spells CSVENPGVYGYTF. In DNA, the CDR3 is TGCAGCGTTGAAAATCCGGGGGTCTATGGCTACACCTTC.

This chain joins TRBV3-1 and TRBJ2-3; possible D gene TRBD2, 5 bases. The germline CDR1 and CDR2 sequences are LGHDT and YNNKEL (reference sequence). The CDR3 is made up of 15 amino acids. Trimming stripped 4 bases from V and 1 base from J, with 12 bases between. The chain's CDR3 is CASSPRDLGTDTQYF. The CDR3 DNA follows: TGTGCCAGCAGCCCCCGGGATCTGGGCACAGATACGCAGTATTTT.

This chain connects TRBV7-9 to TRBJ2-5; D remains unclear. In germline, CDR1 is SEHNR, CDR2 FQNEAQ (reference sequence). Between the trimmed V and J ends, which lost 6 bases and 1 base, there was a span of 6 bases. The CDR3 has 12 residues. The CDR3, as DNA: TGTGCCAGCAGGGACGGCCAAGAGACCCAGTACTTC. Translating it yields CASRDGQETQYF.

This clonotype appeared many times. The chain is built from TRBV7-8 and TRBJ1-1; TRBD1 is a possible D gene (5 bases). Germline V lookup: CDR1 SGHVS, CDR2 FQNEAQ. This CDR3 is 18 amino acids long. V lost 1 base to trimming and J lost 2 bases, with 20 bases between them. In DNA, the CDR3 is TGTGCCAGCAGCTTAGGACGGAGCGGGGGACGGCCCAACACTGAAGCTTTCTTT. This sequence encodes CASSLGRSGGRPNTEAFF. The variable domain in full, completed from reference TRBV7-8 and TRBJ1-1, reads GAGVSQSPRYKVAKRGQDVALRCDPISGHVSLFWYQQALGQGPEFLTYFQNEAQLDKSGLPSDRFFAERPEGSVSTLKIQRTQQEDSAVYLCASSLGRSGGRPNTEAFFGQGTRLTVV.

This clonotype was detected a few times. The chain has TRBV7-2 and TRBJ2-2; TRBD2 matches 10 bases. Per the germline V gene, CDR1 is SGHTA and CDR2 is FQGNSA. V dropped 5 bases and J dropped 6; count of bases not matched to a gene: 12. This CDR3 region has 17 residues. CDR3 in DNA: TGTGCCAGCAGCCGATCGAAGCGGGGGGGGGGACCCGGGGAGCTGTTTTTT. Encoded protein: CASSRSKRGGGPGELFF.

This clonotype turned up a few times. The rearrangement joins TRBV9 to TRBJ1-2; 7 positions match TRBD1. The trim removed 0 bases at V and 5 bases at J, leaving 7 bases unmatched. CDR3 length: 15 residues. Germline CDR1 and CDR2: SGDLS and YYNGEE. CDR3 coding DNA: TGTGCCAGCAGCGTAGGGACAGGCGGTAATTATGGCTACACCTTC. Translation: CASSVGTGGNYGYTF.

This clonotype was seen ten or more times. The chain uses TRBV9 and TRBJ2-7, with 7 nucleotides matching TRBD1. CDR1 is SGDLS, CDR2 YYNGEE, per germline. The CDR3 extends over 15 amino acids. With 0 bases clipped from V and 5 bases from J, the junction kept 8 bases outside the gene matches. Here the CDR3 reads CASSVDTGDDNEQYF. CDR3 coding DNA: TGTGCCAGCAGCGTAGACACAGGGGACGACAACGAGCAGTACTTC. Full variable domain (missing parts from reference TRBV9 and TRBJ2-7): DSGVTQTPKHLITATGQRVTLRCSPRSGDLSVYWYQQSLDQGLQFLIQYYNGEERAKGNILERFSAQQFPDLHSELNLSSLELGDSALYFCASSVDTGDDNEQYFGPGTRLTVT.

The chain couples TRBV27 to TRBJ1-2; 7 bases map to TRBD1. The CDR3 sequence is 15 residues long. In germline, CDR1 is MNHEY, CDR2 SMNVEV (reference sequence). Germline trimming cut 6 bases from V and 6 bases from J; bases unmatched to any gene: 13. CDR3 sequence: CASSPRRGRWDGYTF. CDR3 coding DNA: TGTGCCAGCAGCCCAAGGAGGGGGCGCTGGGATGGCTACACCTTC.

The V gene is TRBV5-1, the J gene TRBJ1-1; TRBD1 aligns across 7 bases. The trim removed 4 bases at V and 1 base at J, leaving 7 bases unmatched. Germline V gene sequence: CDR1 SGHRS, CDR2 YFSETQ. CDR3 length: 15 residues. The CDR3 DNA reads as TGCGCCAGCAGCCCTTTGGGGACAGAGAACACTGAAGCTTTCTTT. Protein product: CASSPLGTENTEAFF.